This TCR beta chain is drawn from a study of T cells in Graves' hyperthyroidism and ophthalmopathy. Researchers amplified the TCR beta CDR3 regions from RNA transcripts. The TCR CDR3 was amplified in a first-round RT-PCR using the HTBI primer set. TCRdb re-analysed the multiplex PCR reads in MiXCR, keeping a single row per CDR3 protein. Among about 400,000 distinct CDR3 sequences listed, 14% to 15% were seen once. This clonotype was detected ten times or more. The receptor comes from a man aged 18 to 29 with Graves' ophthalmopathy. The sequencing sample was made of blood.

CDR3 loop: CASSQTPRDRGYSPLHF. The CDR3 DNA reads as TGTGCCAGCAGCCAAACTCCCCGGGACAGGGGATATTCACCCCTCCACTTT. This rearrangement joins TRBV14 to TRBJ1-6, with 10 bases that match TRBD1. The ends lost 2 bases at V and 8 bases at J; junction bases unmatched: 9. The V gene's germline CDR1 is SGHDN and CDR2 FVKESK. This CDR3 is built from 17 residues.